A single T cell receptor (beta chain) is shown here with its context. Its antigen remains undetermined. Base qualities are missing; no much larger clone stands one base away. This sample is part of a study of blood T cell repertoires in COVID-19 (dated by TCRdb to about 2020). In terms of the full investigation: Samples covering the acute and convalescent phases of COVID-19 were provided by collaborators in the United States, Italy and Spain. The prospective study material was composed of cDNA or gDNA derived from T cells, B-cell-depleted T cells, or PBMCs. Subjects who had been exposed to COVID-19, were actively infected with it, or had recovered from it provided the deeply sampled blood TCRbeta repertoires that made up the dataset. The repertoires were released in a freely available public database meant as a resource for research on the immune response to SARS-CoV-2. Samples were obtained from the ongoing ImmuneRACE study (first 160 participants) and from 950 to 1,500 subjects provided by 6 global collaborators. Nearly every sample came with metadata listing a de-identified subject ID, COVID-19 status, age in years and sex. Where available, HLA class I and class II types were obtained from metadata supplied by the sample provider rather than from assay-based typing. Here is what the overall study found, with its caveats: The quantity of clinical and demographic metadata differed by source and by participant and was supplied without curation.

In the germline V gene (reference sequence), CDR1 corresponds to SEHNR and CDR2 to FQNEAQ. Inclusive of the bounding cysteine and phenylalanine, the CDR3 is 12 residues long. This entry keeps only the CDR3 DNA: 36 bases, framed from base 1. V and J lose 1 base and 7 bases, and a span of 5 bases separates them. Participants in the prospective study were aged roughly 18 to 100 years, lived in about two dozen United States geographic areas, and enrolled through a virtual design. Cohort assignment in the prospective study relied on participant-reported clinical history from a screening survey and a study questionnaire. ImmuneRACE Cohort 3 recovered participants were defined by two consecutive negative NP/OP PCR tests, healthcare professional clearance, or symptom resolution. Each participant in the prospective study had whole blood, serum and a nasopharyngeal or oropharyngeal swab collected by mobile phlebotomists. Participants in the prospective study had the option to provide additional blood draws and questionnaires over a roughly 2-month period. Before DNA extraction, blood samples from the prospective study were shipped at room temperature or frozen.

TCRbeta CDR3 regions were amplified from genomic DNA by means of the immunoSEQ Assay, a bias-controlled multiplex PCR. The authors' analysis ran thus. The number of nucleated cells in each sample was estimated from the amplification of reference gene primers within the assay. To quantify the absolute abundance of each unique TCRbeta CDR3 rearrangement, sequence reads were collapsed and filtered. For each sample, productive Simpson clonality was calculated as the square root of Simpson's diversity index over productive rearrangements. TCRdb re-hosts the immuneACCESS table, in-frame sequences only. Its copies lack some clones; in the studies checked, an unresolved V gene accounts for under half of them, and the cause for the rest is not known. V and J calls and clone size follow that table, whereas D and trimming were derived from the DNA. The sample has some 350,000 clones on record, roughly 88% of them singletons. Over 4.5% of the sample is held by the ten biggest clonotypes.

The specimen was PBMCs or T cells enriched from blood (not recorded which). The chain was built from TRBV7-9 and TRBJ2-1, with the D gene too uncertain to name. This sequence was found in a man younger than 45 who had recovered from COVID-19. At the DNA level, the sequence is TGTGCCAGCAGCTTAGAACGGAATGAGCAGTTCTTC. Translated, it reads CASSLERNEQFF.